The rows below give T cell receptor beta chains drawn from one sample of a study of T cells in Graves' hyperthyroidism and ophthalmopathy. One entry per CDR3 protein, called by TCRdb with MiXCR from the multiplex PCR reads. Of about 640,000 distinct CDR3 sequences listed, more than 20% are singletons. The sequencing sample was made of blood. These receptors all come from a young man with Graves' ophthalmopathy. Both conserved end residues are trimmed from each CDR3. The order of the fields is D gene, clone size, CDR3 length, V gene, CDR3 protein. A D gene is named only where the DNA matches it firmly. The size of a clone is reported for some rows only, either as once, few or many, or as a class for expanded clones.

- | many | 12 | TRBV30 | AWSVGAAKNIQY
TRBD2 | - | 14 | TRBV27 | ASSLVAGGGYNEQF
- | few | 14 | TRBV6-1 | ASSESVLAPGDTQY
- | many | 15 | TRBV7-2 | ASSLGGVGRSSYEQY
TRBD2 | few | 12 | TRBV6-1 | ASRVSLADNEQF
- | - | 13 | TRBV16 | ASSQFLGSSQPQH
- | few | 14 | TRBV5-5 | ASSFGGLGSNQPQH
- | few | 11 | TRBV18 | ASSPDQAVEQY
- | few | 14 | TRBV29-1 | SVEGTAKTPYGGYT
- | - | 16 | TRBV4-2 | ASSREKGLSVNTGELF
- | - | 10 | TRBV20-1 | SARKQGGEQY
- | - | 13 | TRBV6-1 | ASSGQAFGANVLT
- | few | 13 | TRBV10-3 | AISESKASGQVTF
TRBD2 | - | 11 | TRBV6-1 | ASSLHERECQF
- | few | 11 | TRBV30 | AWSEWQAGGYT
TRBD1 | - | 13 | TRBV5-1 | ASSLEGTGDYGYT
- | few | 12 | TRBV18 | ASSPRQTNEKLF
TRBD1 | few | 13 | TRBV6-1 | ASKGQGLPYNEQF
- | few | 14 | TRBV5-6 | ASSLAYAQINYGYT
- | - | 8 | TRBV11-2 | ASSHNPQF
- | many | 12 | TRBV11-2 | ASSFSVNTGELF
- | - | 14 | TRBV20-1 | SARGRIGGTPSEQY
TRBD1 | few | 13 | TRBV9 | ASSTGQGLHNEQF
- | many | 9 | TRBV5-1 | ASRTTDTQY
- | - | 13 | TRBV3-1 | ASSLTWEGDTEAF
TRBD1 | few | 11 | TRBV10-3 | AISEGTGDGYT
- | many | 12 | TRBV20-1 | SAREPAGPYEQY
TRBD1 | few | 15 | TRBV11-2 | ASSLDFNRGGNQPQH
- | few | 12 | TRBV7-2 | ATKGQMGVGELF
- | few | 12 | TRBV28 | ASSFGRVSYEQY
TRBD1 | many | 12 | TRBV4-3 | ASSQDRGRNTIY
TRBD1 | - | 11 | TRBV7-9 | AGEGAEVYGYT
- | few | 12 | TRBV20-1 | SASPASGANVLT
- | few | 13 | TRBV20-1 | SARDLVDRKETQY
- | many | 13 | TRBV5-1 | ASSLVATTGETQY
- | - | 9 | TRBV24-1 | ATSGDGEQF
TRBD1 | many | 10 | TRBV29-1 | SVTGANTEAF
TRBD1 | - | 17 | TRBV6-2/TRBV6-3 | ASSPARLTGMVSNQPQH
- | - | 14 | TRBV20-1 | SASRQALYSNQPQH
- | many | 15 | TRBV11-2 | ASSLPDRSPNTGELF
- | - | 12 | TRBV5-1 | ASRLEPSTDTQY
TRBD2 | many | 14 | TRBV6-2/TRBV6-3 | ASTKASGPETDTQY
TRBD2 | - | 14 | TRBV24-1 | ATSDLAGVATGELF
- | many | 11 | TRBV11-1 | ASSLMGPNEQF
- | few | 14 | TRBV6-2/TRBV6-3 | ASSYWRASSYNEQF
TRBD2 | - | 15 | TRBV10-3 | AISDLTSGRALYEQY
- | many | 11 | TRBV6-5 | ASSYLVNTEAF
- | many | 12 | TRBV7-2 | ASSLGVGTGEQY
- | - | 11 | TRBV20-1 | SARVGSENKQF
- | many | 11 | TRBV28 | ASSLGQTGELF
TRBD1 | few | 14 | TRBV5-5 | ASSLGPGTGTYEQY
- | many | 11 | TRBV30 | AWSVNSNTEAF
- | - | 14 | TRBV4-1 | ASSQVGAETTDTQY
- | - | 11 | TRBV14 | ASSSDSFNEQF
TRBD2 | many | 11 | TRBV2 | ASRDSGRDTQY
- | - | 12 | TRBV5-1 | ASSLEERKYEQY
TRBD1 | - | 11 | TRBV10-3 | AIRDRSNSPLH
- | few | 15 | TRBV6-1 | ASSEDGGGGGTDTQY
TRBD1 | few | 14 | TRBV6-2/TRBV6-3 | ASSYSDGTGGSPLH